The 30 T cell receptor beta chains listed next were all sequenced from one sample in a study of shared clonotypes between healthy human individuals. Assay: immunoSEQ multiplex PCR; the TCRdb copy retains only in-frame clones and omits some. The sample holds 600,000 to 750,000 clones, roughly 91% seen once. The specimen was memory CD8+ T cells from PBMCs. Subset of the sample: CD45RO+ cells pooled with CCR7-negative TemRA cells. The receptors here all came from a man between 18 and 35 years old in good health. Some clones in this sample may be carry-over from other donors' samples.

V gene TRBV9 combines with J gene TRBJ1-3; D might be TRBD1 (6 bases). V shed 4 bases and J shed 0 bases, with 26 bases lying between them. Looked up from germline, CDR1 is SGDLS and CDR2 is YYNGEE. The CDR3 contains 20 residues. The CDR3 here is CASSSTLSPTGTLSGNTIYF. The CDR3 DNA sequence: TGTGCCAGCAGCTCCACCTTATCTCCAACAGGGACCCTCTCTGGAAACACCATATATTTT.

The V gene is TRBV4-3, the J gene TRBJ2-1; D might be TRBD1 or TRBD2, each matching 5 bases. Germline V CDR1 and CDR2: LGHNA, YSLEER. The CDR3 consists of 16 residues. Trimming took 1 base from V and 6 from J, leaving 16 bases between them. CDR3 loop: CASSQAWGPSGNEQFF. The DNA for the CDR3 is TGCGCCAGCAGCCAAGCTTGGGGACCCTCGGGCAATGAGCAGTTCTTC.

The chain carries TRBV25-1 and TRBJ1-2; 9 bases are a match to TRBD1. Germline-derived CDR1 and CDR2 are MGHDK and SYGVNS. V lost 4 bases and J lost 1; bases outside the gene matches: 4. The CDR3 sequence is 15 residues long. The CDR3 coding sequence is TGTGCCAGCAGTGGCAGGACAGGGGTTAACTATGGCTACACCTTC. Translation: CASSGRTGVNYGYTF.

The chain joins TRBV7-2 to TRBJ1-1, with D perhaps TRBD1 (6 bases). The CDR3 consists of 13 residues. Trimming stripped 1 base from V and 5 bases from J, with 8 bases between. From germline, CDR1 is SGHTA and CDR2 FQGNSA. The CDR3 nucleotides read TGTGCCAGCAGCTTAGGGACAGAAACTGAAGCTTTCTTT. Translation gives CASSLGTETEAFF. Full variable domain (rest looked up from reference TRBV7-2 and TRBJ1-1): GAGVSQSPSNKVTEKGKDVELRCDPISGHTALYWYRQSLGQGLEFLIYFQGNSAPDKSGLPSDRFSAERTGGSVSTLTIQRTQQEDSAVYLCASSLGTETEAFFGQGTRLTVV.

This chain uses TRBV5-6 with TRBJ2-7; 9 bases map to TRBD1. Germline assignment: CDR1 SGHDT and CDR2 YYEEEE. Losses at the gene ends were 4 bases for V and 3 bases for J; bases not matched to a gene: 5. This CDR3 has 14 residues. The CDR3 protein is CASSPGQGNYEQYF. The CDR3 nucleotides are TGTGCCAGCAGCCCGGGACAGGGAAACTACGAGCAGTACTTC.

This sequence joins TRBV4-2 and TRBJ1-1; TRBD1 matches at 12 bases. Germline V CDR1 and CDR2: LGHNA, YNFKEQ. With 1 base clipped from V and 8 bases from J, the junction kept 14 bases outside the gene matches. The length of the CDR3 is 18 residues. The DNA of the CDR3 is TGTGCCAGCAGCCAAGTCTCGGGACAGGGGGCTCTCGGGGGCGAAGCTTTCTTT. Translating it yields CASSQVSGQGALGGEAFF.

The V gene is TRBV5-1, the J gene TRBJ2-4, with a tentative D call TRBD2 (6 bases). Looked up from germline, CDR1 is SGHRS and CDR2 is YFSETQ. V was cut by 4 bases and J by 0 bases, with 23 bases left in between. This CDR3 has 19 residues. The CDR3 region is CASSPRLVGRKIAKNIQYF. The CDR3 DNA is TGCGCCAGCAGCCCGAGACTAGTCGGGAGAAAAATAGCCAAAAACATTCAGTACTTC.

The gene calls are TRBV6-1 and TRBJ2-7, with D tentatively TRBD1 (5 bases). Per germline, CDR1 MNHNS and CDR2 SASEGT. This CDR3 has 16 residues. V gave up 0 bases and J gave up 0 bases, with 12 bases separating them. The CDR3 DNA reads as TGTGCCAGCAGTGAAGCTTTCTGGACATCCTCCTACGAGCAGTACTTC. Translation gives CASSEAFWTSSYEQYF.

The chain uses TRBV5-6 and TRBJ2-5; no clear D gene. CDR3 size: 17 residues. V was trimmed by 1 base and J by 2 bases, leaving 18 bases between them. The V gene's germline CDR1 is SGHDT and CDR2 YYEEEE. The CDR3 coding sequence is TGTGCCAGCAGCTTGTTATCTCTGGCTAGGGAACAAGAGACCCAGTACTTC. Its translation is CASSLLSLAREQETQYF.

The genes are TRBV6-5 and TRBJ2-7; no definite D call. CDR3 length: 11 residues. Trimming removed 2 bases from V and 6 bases from J, with 5 bases in between. Germline V gene lookup returns CDR1 MNHEY and CDR2 SVGAGI. The chain's CDR3 is CASSYASEQYF. DNA for the CDR3: TGTGCCAGCAGTTACGCCTCCGAGCAGTACTTC.

The CDR3 DNA is TGTGCCAGTAGTATTGTGGGAGGGAGCGTAAATGAGCAGTTCTTC. This sequence encodes CASSIVGGSVNEQFF. The chain has TRBV19 and TRBJ2-1; 7 positions agree with TRBD2. Germline loops: CDR1 LNHDA, CDR2 SQIVND (reference sequence). The V segment lost 3 bases and the J segment 7 bases; nucleotides outside the gene matches: 9. The CDR3 is 15 amino acids.

The chain has TRBV29-1 and TRBJ2-7, with a possible D match to TRBD1 (5 bases). Germline V gives CDR1 SQVTM, CDR2 ANQGSEA. The CDR3 extends over 13 amino acids. The V and J ends lost 5 bases and 6 bases respectively, with 17 bases between them. The CDR3 DNA sequence: TGCAGCGTTTCTCCAGGGAAGGGTCGCGAGCAGTACTTC. Residues: CSVSPGKGREQYF.

The CDR3 sequence: CASSYYRRNTGELFF. CDR3 bases: TGTGCCAGCAGTTACTACAGACGGAACACCGGGGAGCTGTTTTTT. The rearrangement uses TRBV6-5 and TRBJ2-2; D unresolved. Trimming took 1 base from V and 1 from J, leaving 7 bases between them. The CDR3 runs 15 residues. Looked up from germline, CDR1 is MNHEY and CDR2 is SVGAGI.

The V gene is TRBV6-1, the J gene TRBJ1-5; D is uncertain. Trimming removed 4 bases from V and 2 bases from J, with 15 bases in between. The CDR3 consists of 16 residues. Germline assignment: CDR1 MNHNS and CDR2 SASEGT. The CDR3 DNA reads TGTGCCAGCAGTGCCCGCCGGGTCGAGGGCAATCAGCCCCAGCATTTT. Translated, it gives CASSARRVEGNQPQHF.

V usage is TRBV5-8 and J usage is TRBJ2-5; TRBD2 is a possible D gene (6 bases). This CDR3 comprises 14 residues. CDR1 SGHTS and CDR2 YDEGEE come from the germline V gene. V lost 4 bases and J 1 base, leaving 11 bases between the germline ends. CDR3 bases: TGTGCCAGCAGCCTCGGACTAACCCAAGAGACCCAGTACTTC. It codes for CASSLGLTQETQYF.

The chain employs TRBV7-9 and TRBJ2-5; D call uncertain. V lost 4 bases, J lost 0 bases, and 9 bases lay in between. CDR1 and CDR2 (germline): SEHNR, FQNEAQ (reference sequence). The CDR3 runs to 14 residues. The chain's CDR3 is CASSSRTDQETQYF. The CDR3 nucleotides are TGTGCCAGCAGCTCAAGGACGGACCAAGAGACCCAGTACTTC. The full variable domain, with the rest looked up from reference TRBV7-9 and TRBJ2-5, is DTGVSQNPRHKITKRGQNVTFRCDPISEHNRLYWYRQTLGQGPEFLTYFQNEAQLEKSRLLSDRFSAERPKGSFSTLEIQRTEQGDSAMYLCASSSRTDQETQYFGPGTRLLVL.

In its sample, this clone was seen once. The chain couples TRBV6-1 to TRBJ1-1, with no clear D. The CDR3 is 14 residues long. V was trimmed by 5 bases and J by 2 bases, leaving 12 bases between them. CDR1 and CDR2 (germline): MNHNS, SASEGT. CDR3 protein: CASSSGGTNTEAFF. As DNA, the CDR3 is TGTGCCAGCAGTTCAGGAGGAACAAACACTGAAGCTTTCTTT.

On this clone: Additional DNA sequences in this sample encode the identical CDR3. V gene TRBV5-1 combines with J gene TRBJ2-7; 11 bases fit TRBD2. From germline, CDR1 is SGHRS and CDR2 YFSETQ. This CDR3 contains 15 residues. The V gene end was trimmed by 2 bases and the J gene end by 2 bases; junction bases not matched to a gene: 3. CDR3 DNA sequence: TGCGCCAGCAGCTTAGAACTAGCGGGAGCCTACGAGCAGTACTTC. Amino acids: CASSLELAGAYEQYF.

The chain has TRBV27 and TRBJ1-2; D call uncertain. Germline CDR1 is MNHEY and CDR2 is SMNVEV (reference sequence). The CDR3 runs to 15 residues. V lost 6 bases to trimming and J lost 5 bases, with 19 bases between them. The CDR3 sequence is CASSPAGGKEYGYTF. The CDR3 coding sequence is TGTGCCAGCAGCCCGGCAGGAGGTAAAGAGTATGGCTACACCTTC.

V is TRBV5-1 and J is TRBJ2-3; 11 bases fit TRBD2. This CDR3 is built from 14 residues. The germline gives CDR1 SGHRS, CDR2 YFSETQ. V lost 6 bases, J lost 3 bases, and 3 bases stayed unmatched. The CDR3, as DNA: TGCGCCAGCATGCCTAGCGGGAGGACAGATACGCAGTATTTT. Amino acid sequence: CASMPSGRTDTQYF.

The J gene is TRBJ1-1, the V gene TRBV2; TRBD1 might be the D (6 bases). V lost 10 bases and J lost 1, with 16 bases in between. Germline CDR1 SNHLY, CDR2 FYNNEI. The CDR3 spans 14 residues. The CDR3 sequence is CATRPRGRNTEAFF. The CDR3, as DNA: TGTGCCACCCGACCCAGGGGTAGGAACACTGAAGCTTTCTTT.

Only a few counts were recorded for this clone. A much larger clone differs from this one at a single base, so this may be a read error. Additional DNA sequences in this sample encode the identical CDR3. The V call is TRBV6-1, the J call TRBJ2-1, with 11 bases matching TRBD2. The germline CDR1 and CDR2 sequences are MNHNS and SASEGT. The CDR3 length is 15 residues. V lost 6 bases to trimming and J lost 3 bases; unmatched junction nucleotides: 4. CDR3 residues: CASSELAGDYNEQFF. In DNA form, the CDR3 reads TGTGCCAGCAGCGAACTAGCGGGAGACTACAATGAGCAGTTCTTC.

The J gene is TRBJ2-7, the V gene TRBV4-2; 7 nucleotides match TRBD2. Germline trimming cut 1 base from V and 3 bases from J; bases unmatched to any gene: 6. CDR1 and CDR2 (germline): LGHNA, YNFKEQ. The CDR3 sequence is 15 residues long. CDR3 region: CASSQGAGVGYEQYF. The CDR3 region has the DNA TGTGCCAGCAGCCAAGGGGCGGGAGTAGGCTACGAGCAGTACTTC.

This clone was counted between two and nine times. The V call is TRBV19, the J call TRBJ2-2, with 7 bases that match TRBD1. The CDR3 is 15 amino acids. CDR1 and CDR2 (germline): LNHDA, SQIVND (reference sequence). Trimming cost V 10 bases and J 5 bases; bases outside gene matches: 13. In nucleotides, the CDR3 is TGTGCCACCAAAGACAGGGAACTATGGACCGGGGAGCTGTTTTTT. This codes for CATKDRELWTGELFF.

The CDR3 sequence is CASSGMTGPGYTF. The DNA of the CDR3 is TGTGCCAGCAGTGGGATGACAGGGCCTGGCTACACCTTC. The V call is TRBV2, the J call TRBJ1-2, with 7 positions matching TRBD1. V shed 4 bases and J 7 bases; nucleotides not matched to a gene: 6. Germline values: CDR1 SNHLY, CDR2 FYNNEI. This CDR3 region has 13 residues.

This chain links TRBV10-3 with TRBJ2-3; D may match TRBD1 or TRBD2 (5 bases each). The germline gives CDR1 ENHRY, CDR2 SYGVKD. This CDR3 region has 13 residues. The germline V and J ends were trimmed by 6 bases and 4 bases, with 11 bases remaining between them. The CDR3 nucleotides read TGTGCCATCAGGGGGACGCAGGCAGATACGCAGTATTTT. Its protein product is CAIRGTQADTQYF.

The CDR3 DNA sequence: TGTGCCAGCAGCTATGGGGCTAGCGGACAAGAGACCCAGTACTTC. Translated: CASSYGASGQETQYF. The chain carries TRBV5-4 and TRBJ2-5, with TRBD2 identical over 7 bases. The germline V gene has CDR1 SGHNT and CDR2 YYREEE (reference sequence). The CDR3 length is 15 residues. Trimming cost V 3 bases and J 2 bases; bases outside gene matches: 7.

This rearrangement joins TRBV7-9 to TRBJ1-4; TRBD1 matches 9 bases. The germline CDR1 and CDR2 sequences are SEHNR and FQNEAQ (reference sequence). This CDR3 region has 17 residues. With 5 bases clipped from V and 5 bases from J, the junction kept 12 bases outside the gene matches. CDR3 sequence: CASSQATGTGTNEKLFF. The CDR3 bases are TGTGCCAGCAGCCAAGCAACCGGGACAGGGACAAATGAAAAACTGTTTTTT.

The CDR3 region has the DNA TGTGCCAGCAGCCCTAGCGGCAGGGGGGAGGGTAATGAAAAACTGTTTTTT. Translated: CASSPSGRGEGNEKLFF. The chain joins TRBV7-9 to TRBJ1-4; 7 bases match TRBD1. Germline V gene lookup returns CDR1 SEHNR and CDR2 FQNEAQ (reference sequence). This CDR3 has 17 amino acids. Germline trimming cut 5 bases from V and 4 bases from J; bases unmatched to any gene: 13.

This chain links TRBV15 with TRBJ2-7; 11 positions match TRBD2. With V trimmed by 5 bases and J by 9 bases, 15 bases remained unmatched. Germline values: CDR1 LNHNV, CDR2 YYDKDF (reference sequence). The CDR3 is 16 residues long. CDR3 amino acids: CATSPETLAGGLVQYF. The CDR3 DNA reads TGTGCCACCAGCCCGGAAACCTTAGCGGGAGGGCTTGTGCAGTACTTC. Supplemented by reference TRBV15 and TRBJ2-7, the full variable domain reads DAMVIQNPRYQVTQFGKPVTLSCSQTLNHNVMYWYQQKSSQAPKLLFHYYDKDFNNEADTPDNFQSRRPNTSFCFLDIRSPGLGDTAMYLCATSPETLAGGLVQYFGPGTRLTVT.